The clone carrying this T cell receptor beta chain came up a few times. Its target is not known. This specimen comes from a study of vaccination effects on CD4 cells after COVID-19. Turning to the study itself: Participants were vaccinated with two doses of either the BNT162b2 or mRNA-1273 vaccine.

Antigen-specific CD4+ T cells were first expanded with viral peptide pools by the ViraFEST assay and only then sequenced. Culture lasted around eleven days before CD4+ T cell isolation. Among the vaccine recipients, none had a prior SARS-CoV-2 infection, and nucleocapsid antibodies were negative. In the cultures, half the medium was exchanged for IL-2 medium on days 3 and 7. CDR1 LGHDT and CDR2 YNNKEL come from the germline V gene (reference sequence). The V end lost 4 bases, the J end lost 1 base, and 10 bases lay between the germline ends. CDR3 size: 15 residues. Study conclusions and caveats: Marked contraction was observed in infection-induced and vaccine-induced clones late after vaccination. Cross-reactivity with common cold coronaviruses was shown by only 1 of 255 vaccine-induced clones in healthy vaccinees.

TCRdb's table, derived via immunoSEQ multiplex PCR, lists solely in-frame clones and lacks some. The sample shows tens of thousands of clones, about 65% of them seen only once. This TCR was sampled from a human donor who received a COVID-19 vaccine. Here the sequenced sample was CD4+ T cells from PBMCs cultured with HCoV-OC43 spike peptides, taken before COVID-19 vaccination. Sample subset: HCoV-OC43 spike overlapping peptide pool stimulation. The chain joins TRBV3-1 (or the pseudogene TRBV3-2) to TRBJ2-2; D is unresolved. As DNA, the CDR3 is TGTGCCAGCAGCCCACGGACGTGGAACACCGGGGAGCTGTTTTTT. This encodes CASSPRTWNTGELFF.